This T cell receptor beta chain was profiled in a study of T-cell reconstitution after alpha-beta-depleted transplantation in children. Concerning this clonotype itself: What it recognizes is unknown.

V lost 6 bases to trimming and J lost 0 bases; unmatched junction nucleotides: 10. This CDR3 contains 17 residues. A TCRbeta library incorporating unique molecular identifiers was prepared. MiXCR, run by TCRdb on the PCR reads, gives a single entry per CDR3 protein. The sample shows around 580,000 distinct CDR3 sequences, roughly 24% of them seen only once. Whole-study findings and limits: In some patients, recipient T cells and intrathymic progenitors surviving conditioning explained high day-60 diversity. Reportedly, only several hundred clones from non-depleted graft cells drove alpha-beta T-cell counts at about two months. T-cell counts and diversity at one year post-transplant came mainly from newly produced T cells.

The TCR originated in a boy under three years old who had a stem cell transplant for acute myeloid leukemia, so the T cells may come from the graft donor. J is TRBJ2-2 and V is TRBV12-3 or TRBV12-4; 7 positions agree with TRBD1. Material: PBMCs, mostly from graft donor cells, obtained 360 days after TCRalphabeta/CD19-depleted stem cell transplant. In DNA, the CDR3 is TGTGCCAGCAGCCGGGACAGCCGCTACGCGAACACCGGGGAGCTGTTTTTT. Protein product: CASSRDSRYANTGELFF.